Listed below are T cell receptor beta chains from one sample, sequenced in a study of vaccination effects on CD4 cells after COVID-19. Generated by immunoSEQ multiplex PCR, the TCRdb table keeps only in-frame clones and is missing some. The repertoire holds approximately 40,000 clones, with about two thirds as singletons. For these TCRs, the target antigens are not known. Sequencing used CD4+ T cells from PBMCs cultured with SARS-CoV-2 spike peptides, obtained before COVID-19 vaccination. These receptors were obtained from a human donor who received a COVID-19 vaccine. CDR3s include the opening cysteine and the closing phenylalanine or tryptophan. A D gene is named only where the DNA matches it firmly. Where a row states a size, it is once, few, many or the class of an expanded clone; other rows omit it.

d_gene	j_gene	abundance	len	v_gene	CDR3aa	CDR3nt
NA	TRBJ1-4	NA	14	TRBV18	CASSTRATNEKLFF	TGTGCCAGCTCAACCAGAGCAACTAATGAAAAACTGTTTTTT
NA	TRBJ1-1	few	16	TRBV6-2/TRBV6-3	CASSYSIAPQSTEAFF	TGTGCCAGCAGTTACAGTATAGCCCCCCAGAGCACTGAAGCTTTCTTT
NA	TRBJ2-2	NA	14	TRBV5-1	CASSLGGVIRELFF	TGCGCCAGCAGCTTGGGGGGGGTTATCCGGGAGCTGTTTTTT
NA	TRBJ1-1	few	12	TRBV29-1	CSGRAEGTEAFF	TGCAGCGGAAGGGCTGAGGGCACTGAAGCTTTCTTT
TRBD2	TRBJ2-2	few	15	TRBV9	CASSVSGRGTGELFF	TGTGCCAGCAGCGTGTCTGGGCGGGGGACCGGGGAGCTGTTTTTT
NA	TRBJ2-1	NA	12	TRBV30	CAWSVQGGEQFF	TGTGCCTGGAGTGTACAGGGAGGAGAGCAGTTCTTC
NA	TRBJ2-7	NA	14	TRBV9	CASSRGPDSYEQYF	TGTGCCAGCAGCCGAGGGCCGGACTCCTACGAGCAGTACTTC
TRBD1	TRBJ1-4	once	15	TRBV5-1	CASRPTGGRNEKLFF	TGCGCCAGCAGGCCTACAGGGGGCCGTAATGAAAAACTGTTTTTT
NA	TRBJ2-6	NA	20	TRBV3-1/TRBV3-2	CASSRRGRETTLSGANVLTF	TGTGCCAGCAGCCGACGGGGTCGCGAAACTACTCTCTCTGGGGCCAACGTCCTGACTTTC
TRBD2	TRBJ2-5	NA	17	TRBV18	CASSPGTSGSGQETQYF	TGTGCCAGCTCACCGGGGACTAGCGGGAGTGGGCAAGAGACCCAGTACTTC
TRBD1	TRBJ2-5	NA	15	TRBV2	CASSEGRTGRETQYF	TGTGCCAGCAGTGAGGGGAGGACAGGGCGAGAGACCCAGTACTTC
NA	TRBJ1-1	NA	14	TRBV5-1	CASSFDRTNTEAFF	TGCGCCAGCAGCTTCGACAGAACGAACACTGAAGCTTTCTTT
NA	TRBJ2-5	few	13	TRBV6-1	CASSEHQQETQYF	TGTGCCAGCAGTGAACACCAGCAAGAGACCCAGTACTTC
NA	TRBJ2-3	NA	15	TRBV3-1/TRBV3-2	CASSRGGGSTDTQYF	TGTGCCAGCAGCCGGGGAGGTGGGAGCACAGATACGCAGTATTTT